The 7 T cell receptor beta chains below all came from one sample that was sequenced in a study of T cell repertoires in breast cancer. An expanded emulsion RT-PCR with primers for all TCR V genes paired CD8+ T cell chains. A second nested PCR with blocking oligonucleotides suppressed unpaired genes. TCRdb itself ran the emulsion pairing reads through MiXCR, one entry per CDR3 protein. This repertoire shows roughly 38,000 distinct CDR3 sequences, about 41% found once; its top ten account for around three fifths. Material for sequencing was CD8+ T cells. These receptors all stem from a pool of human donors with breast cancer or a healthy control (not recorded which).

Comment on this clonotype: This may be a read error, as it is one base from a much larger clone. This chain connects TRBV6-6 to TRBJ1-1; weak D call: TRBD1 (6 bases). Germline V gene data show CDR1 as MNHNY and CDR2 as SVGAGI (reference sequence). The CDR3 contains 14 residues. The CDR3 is CASSGGGLHTKAFF. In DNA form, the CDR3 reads TGTGCCAGCAGTGGAGGGGGGTTGCACACTAAAGCTTTCTTT.

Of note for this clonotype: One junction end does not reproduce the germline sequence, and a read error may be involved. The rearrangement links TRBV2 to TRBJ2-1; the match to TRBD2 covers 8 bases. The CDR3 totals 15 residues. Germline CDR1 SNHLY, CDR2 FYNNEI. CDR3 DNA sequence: TGTGCCAGCCGAAGGGGGACTAGAATCTACAATAAGCAGTTCTTC. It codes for CASRRGTRIYNKQFF.

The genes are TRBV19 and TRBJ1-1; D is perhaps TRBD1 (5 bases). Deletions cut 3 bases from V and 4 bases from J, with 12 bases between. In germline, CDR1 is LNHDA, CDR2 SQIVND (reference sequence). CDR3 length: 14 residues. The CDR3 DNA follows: TGTGCCAGTAGTATGTTGGGGACGAGCACTGAAGCTTTCTTT. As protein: CASSMLGTSTEAFF.

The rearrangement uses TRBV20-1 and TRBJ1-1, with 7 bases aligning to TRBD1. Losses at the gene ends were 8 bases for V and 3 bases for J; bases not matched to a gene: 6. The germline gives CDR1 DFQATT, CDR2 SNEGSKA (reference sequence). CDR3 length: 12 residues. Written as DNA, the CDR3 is TGCAGTACATCGGGACAGCACACTGAAGCTTTCTTT. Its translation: CSTSGQHTEAFF.

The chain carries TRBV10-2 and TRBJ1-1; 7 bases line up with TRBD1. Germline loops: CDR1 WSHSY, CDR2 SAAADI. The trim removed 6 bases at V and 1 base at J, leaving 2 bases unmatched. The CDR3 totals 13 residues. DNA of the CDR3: TGCGCCAGCAGAGGGACAGCGAACACTGAAGCTTTCTTT. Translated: CASRGTANTEAFF.

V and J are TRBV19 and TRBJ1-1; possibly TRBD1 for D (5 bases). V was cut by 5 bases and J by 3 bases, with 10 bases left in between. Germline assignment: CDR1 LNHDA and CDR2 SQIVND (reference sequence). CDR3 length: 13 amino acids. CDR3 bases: TGTGCCAGTAGTTTTGGGGGGTACACTGAAGCTTTCTTT. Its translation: CASSFGGYTEAFF. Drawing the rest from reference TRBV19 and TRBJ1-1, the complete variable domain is DGGITQSPKYLFRKEGQNVTLSCEQNLNHDAMYWYRQDPGQGLRLIYYSQIVNDFQKGDIAEGYSVSREKKESFPLTVTSAQKNPTAFYLCASSFGGYTEAFFGQGTRLTVV.

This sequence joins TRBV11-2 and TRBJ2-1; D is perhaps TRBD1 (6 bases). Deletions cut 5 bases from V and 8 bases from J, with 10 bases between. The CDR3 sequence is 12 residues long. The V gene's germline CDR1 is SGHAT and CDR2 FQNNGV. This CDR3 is CASSPAGDEQFF. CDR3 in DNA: TGTGCCAGCAGCCCGGCAGGGGATGAGCAGTTCTTC.